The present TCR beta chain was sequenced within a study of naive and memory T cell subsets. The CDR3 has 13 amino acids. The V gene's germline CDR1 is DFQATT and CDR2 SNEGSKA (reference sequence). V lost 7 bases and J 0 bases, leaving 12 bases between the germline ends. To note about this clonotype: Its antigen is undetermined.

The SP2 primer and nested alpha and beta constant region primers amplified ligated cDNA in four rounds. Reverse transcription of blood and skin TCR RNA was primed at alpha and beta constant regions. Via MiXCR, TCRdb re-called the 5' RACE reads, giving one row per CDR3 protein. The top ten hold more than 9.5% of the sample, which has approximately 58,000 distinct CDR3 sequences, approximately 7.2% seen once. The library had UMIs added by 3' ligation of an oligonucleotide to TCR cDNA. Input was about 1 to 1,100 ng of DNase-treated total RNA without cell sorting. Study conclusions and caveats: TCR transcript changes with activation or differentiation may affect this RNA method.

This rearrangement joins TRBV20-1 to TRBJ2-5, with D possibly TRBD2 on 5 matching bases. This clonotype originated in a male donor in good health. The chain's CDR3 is CSVRETNQETQYF. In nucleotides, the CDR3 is TGCAGTGTTCGGGAAACGAACCAAGAGACCCAGTACTTC.